Below, one TCR beta chain is given with its context. Its specificity is not known. Germline trimming cut 1 base from V and 6 bases from J; bases unmatched to any gene: 6. Per the germline V gene, CDR1 is SEHNR and CDR2 is FQNEAQ (reference sequence). CDR3 length: 16 residues. These data come from a study of cytomegalovirus exposure and HLA in healthy donors. Whole-study findings and limits: TCR sequences were mostly rare, though some public TCRs occurred in many donors. In a later analysis, parvovirus B19, influenza, CMV and Epstein-Barr virus appeared linked to several top co-occurrence clusters.

PCR was performed using 60 Vbeta and 13 Jbeta primers. The protocol was immunoSEQ multiplex PCR, while the TCRdb copy is restricted to in-frame clones and leaves out a portion. Of 150,000 to 200,000 clones in the sample, under 85% are singletons; the top ten hold roughly 1.5%. This clonotype was obtained from a woman under 40 in good health and CMV-seronegative. Source material: PBMCs. The gene calls are TRBV7-9 and TRBJ2-2; 9 bases align to TRBD1. The CDR3 DNA reads as TGTGCCAGCAGCTTAGACAGGGGGCGTAGCGCCGGGGAGCTGTTTTTT. Protein sequence: CASSLDRGRSAGELFF.